The following is a T cell receptor (beta chain) sequence with its context. The authors reverse transcribed roughly 0.5 to 1 ug RNA with random hexamers. TCRdb independently ran MiXCR on the immunoSEQ multiplex PCR reads; one entry per CDR3 protein. The sample lists more than 100,000 distinct CDR3 sequences; 90% to 95% were seen once. Trimming pared 4 bases from V and 8 bases from J, leaving 12 bases between. Germline V lookup: CDR1 DFQATT, CDR2 SNEGSKA (reference sequence). This CDR3 region has 12 residues. TEMRA cells were enriched by FACS, while CD8+ and CD4+ T cells were obtained through a negative isolation that was performed magnetically. These data belong to a study of CD8 T cells in Susac syndrome.

The chain couples TRBV20-1 to TRBJ2-1; D perhaps matches TRBD1 (5 bases). The receptor's source is a human donor in good health. Sequencing used CD4+ T cells from PBMCs. The CDR3 is CSATSLGDEQFF. The CDR3 nucleotides are TGCAGTGCTACCTCGCTAGGGGATGAGCAGTTCTTC.